This T cell receptor (beta chain) was recorded in a study of T cells in localized non-small cell lung cancer. CDR3 length: 15 residues. V was clipped by 5 bases and J by 3 bases, with 14 bases between them. Germline-derived CDR1 and CDR2 are SGHAT and FQDESV (reference sequence). Study-level results: Owing to sequencing of a solitary tumor region, heterogeneity cannot be discounted. Among the tissues sampled, uninvolved adjacent lung had the highest T cell clonality, above tumor. Patients showing higher blood T cell density tended to see longer overall survival. The study detected a median approximately 57 of the top 100 tumor clones in adjacent lung.

With regard to this clone: What it binds is unknown.

Profiled with immunoSEQ multiplex PCR; TCRdb holds only in-frame clones, not every one. Of around 29,000 clones in the sample, around 90% are singletons; the top ten hold roughly 13%. This receptor was obtained from a female donor over 55 with stage III squamous cell lung carcinoma. Here the sequenced sample was peripheral blood, taken before any cancer treatment. The rearrangement links TRBV11-1 to TRBJ1-5; D is uncertain. DNA of the CDR3: TGTGCCAGCAGCATCAGTGGACTCTCCAATCAGCCCCAGCATTTT. It codes for CASSISGLSNQPQHF.